This entry features one T cell receptor (beta chain) sequence. Here immunoSEQ multiplex PCR was the method, and the copy in TCRdb shows in-frame clones only, minus some. The data show some 70,000 clones, more than 80% seen once. The source of the sample is a study of T cell changes during pregnancy in multiple sclerosis. Germline V lookup: CDR1 LGHNA, CDR2 YSLEER. This CDR3 comprises 16 residues. With V trimmed by 0 bases and J by 3 bases, 4 bases remained unmatched. The chain employs TRBV4-3 and TRBJ2-1; 8 bases fit TRBD2. The TCR was taken from a female donor with multiple sclerosis, enrolled in a pregnancy study. The starting material was peripheral blood, obtained in the second trimester of pregnancy. The CDR3 loop reads CASSQDSGGGYNEQFF. CDR3 sequence (DNA): TGCGCCAGCAGCCAAGATTCGGGGGGGGGCTACAATGAGCAGTTCTTC.